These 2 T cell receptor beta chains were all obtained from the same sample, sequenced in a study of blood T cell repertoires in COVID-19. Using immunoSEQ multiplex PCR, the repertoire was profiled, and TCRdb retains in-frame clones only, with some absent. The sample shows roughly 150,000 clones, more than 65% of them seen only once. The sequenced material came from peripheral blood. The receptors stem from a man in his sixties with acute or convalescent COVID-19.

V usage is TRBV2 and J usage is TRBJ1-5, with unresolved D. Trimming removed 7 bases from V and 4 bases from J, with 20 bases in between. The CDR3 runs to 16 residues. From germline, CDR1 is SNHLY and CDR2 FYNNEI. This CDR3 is CASTPEGSIRNQPQHF. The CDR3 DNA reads TGTGCCAGCACCCCGGAAGGGAGTATAAGGAATCAGCCCCAGCATTTT.

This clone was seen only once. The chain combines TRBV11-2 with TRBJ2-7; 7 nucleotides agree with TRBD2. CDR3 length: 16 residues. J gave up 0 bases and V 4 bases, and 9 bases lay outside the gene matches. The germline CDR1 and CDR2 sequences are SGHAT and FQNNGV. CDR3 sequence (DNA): TGTGCCAGCAGCTACACGTCTGGCGGGAGCTCCTACGAGCAGTACTTC. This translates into CASSYTSGGSSYEQYF.